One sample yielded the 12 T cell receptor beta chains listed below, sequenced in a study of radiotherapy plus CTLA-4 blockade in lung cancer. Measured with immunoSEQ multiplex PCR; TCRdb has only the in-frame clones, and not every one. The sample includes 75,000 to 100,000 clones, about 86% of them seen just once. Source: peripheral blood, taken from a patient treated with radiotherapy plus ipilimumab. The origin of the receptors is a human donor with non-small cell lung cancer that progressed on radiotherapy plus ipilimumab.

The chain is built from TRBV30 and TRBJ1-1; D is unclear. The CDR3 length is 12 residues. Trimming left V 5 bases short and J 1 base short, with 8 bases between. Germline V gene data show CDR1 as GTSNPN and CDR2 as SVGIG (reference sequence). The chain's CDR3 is CAWGKTNTEAFF. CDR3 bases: TGTGCCTGGGGGAAGACGAACACTGAAGCTTTCTTT.

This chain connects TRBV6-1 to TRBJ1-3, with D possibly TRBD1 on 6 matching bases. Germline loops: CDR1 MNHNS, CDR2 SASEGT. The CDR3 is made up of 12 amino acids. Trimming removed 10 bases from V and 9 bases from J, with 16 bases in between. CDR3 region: CATSDRSVTIYF. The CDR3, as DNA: TGTGCCACGAGTGACAGGTCGGTCACCATATATTTT.

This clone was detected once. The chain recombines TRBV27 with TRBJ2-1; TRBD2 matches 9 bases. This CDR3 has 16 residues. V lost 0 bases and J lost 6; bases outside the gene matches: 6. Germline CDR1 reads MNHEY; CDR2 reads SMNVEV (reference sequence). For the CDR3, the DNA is TGTGCCAGCAGTTTATCGGCGGGAGGGCCGGGCAATGAGCAGTTCTTC. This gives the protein CASSLSAGGPGNEQFF.

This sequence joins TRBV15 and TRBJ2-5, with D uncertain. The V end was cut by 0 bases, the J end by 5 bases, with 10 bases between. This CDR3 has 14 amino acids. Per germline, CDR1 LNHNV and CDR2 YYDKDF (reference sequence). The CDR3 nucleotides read TGTGCCACCAGCAGAGATTTGGGTACCGAGACCCAGTACTTC. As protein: CATSRDLGTETQYF.

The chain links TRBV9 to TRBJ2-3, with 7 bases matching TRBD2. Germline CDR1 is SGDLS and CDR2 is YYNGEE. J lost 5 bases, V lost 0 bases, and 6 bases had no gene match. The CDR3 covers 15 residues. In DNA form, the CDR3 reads TGTGCCAGCAGCGTAGACGGCGGGAGCGTAGATACGCAGTATTTT. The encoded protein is CASSVDGGSVDTQYF.

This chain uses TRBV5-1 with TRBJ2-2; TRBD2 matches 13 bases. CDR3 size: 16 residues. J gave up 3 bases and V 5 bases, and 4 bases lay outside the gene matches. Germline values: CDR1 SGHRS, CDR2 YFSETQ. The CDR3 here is CASRGLAGDHTGELFF. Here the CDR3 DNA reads TGCGCCAGCAGAGGACTAGCGGGGGACCACACCGGGGAGCTGTTTTTT.

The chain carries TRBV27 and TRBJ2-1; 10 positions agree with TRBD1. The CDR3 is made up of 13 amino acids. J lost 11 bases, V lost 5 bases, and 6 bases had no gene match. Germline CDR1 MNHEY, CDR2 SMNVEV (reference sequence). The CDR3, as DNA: TGTGCCAGCAGTCTAGGGACAGGGGTTAAGCAGTTCTTC. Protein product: CASSLGTGVKQFF.

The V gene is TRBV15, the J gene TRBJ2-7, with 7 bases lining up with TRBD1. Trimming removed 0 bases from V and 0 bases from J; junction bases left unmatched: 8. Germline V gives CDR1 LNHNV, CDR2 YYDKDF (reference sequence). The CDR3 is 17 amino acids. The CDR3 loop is CATSREGLGQDSYEQYF. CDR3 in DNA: TGTGCCACCAGCAGAGAGGGGCTCGGACAGGACTCCTACGAGCAGTACTTC.

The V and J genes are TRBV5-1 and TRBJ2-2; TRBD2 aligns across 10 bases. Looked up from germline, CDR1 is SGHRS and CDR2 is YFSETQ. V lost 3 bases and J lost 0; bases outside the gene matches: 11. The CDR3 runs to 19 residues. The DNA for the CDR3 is TGCGCCAGCAGCTATCCTGTACTAGCGGGAATCGCGAACACCGGGGAGCTGTTTTTT. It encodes CASSYPVLAGIANTGELFF.

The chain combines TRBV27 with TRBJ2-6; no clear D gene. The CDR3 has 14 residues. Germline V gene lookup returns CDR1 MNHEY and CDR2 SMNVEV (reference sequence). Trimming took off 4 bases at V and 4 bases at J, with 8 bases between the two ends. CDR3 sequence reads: CASSSPRGANVLTF. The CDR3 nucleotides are TGTGCCAGCAGTTCCCCCAGGGGGGCCAACGTCCTGACTTTC. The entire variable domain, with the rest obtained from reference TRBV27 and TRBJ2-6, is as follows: EAQVTQNPRYLITVTGKKLTVTCSQNMNHEYMSWYRQDPGLGLRQIYYSMNVEVTDKGDVPEGYKVSRKEKRNFPLILESPSPNQTSLYFCASSSPRGANVLTFGAGSRLTVL.

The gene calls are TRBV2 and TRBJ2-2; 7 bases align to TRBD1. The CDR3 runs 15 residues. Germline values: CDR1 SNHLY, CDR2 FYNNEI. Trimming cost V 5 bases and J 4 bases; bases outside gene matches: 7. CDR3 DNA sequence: TGTGCCAGCAGTCGGGACAGTCCGAGCACCGGGGAGCTGTTTTTT. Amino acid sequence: CASSRDSPSTGELFF. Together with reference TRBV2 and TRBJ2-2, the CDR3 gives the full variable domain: EPEVTQTPSHQVTQMGQEVILRCVPISNHLYFYWYRQILGQKVEFLVSFYNNEISEKSEIFDDQFSVERPDGSNFTLKIRSTKLEDSAMYFCASSRDSPSTGELFFGEGSRLTVL.

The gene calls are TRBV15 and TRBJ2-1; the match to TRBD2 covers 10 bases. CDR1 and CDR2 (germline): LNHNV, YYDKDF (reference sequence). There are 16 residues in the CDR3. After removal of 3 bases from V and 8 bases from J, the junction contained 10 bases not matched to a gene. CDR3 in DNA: TGTGCCACCAGCAGTCTAGAGCTAGCGGGGGACCATGAGCAGTTCTTC. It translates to CATSSLELAGDHEQFF.